This section outlines one TCR beta chain sequence together with its context. In the original processing: From reference gene primer amplification, estimates of nucleated cell counts were derived. The repertoire was sequenced with immunoSEQ multiplex PCR; TCRdb's copy has only in-frame clones and lacks some. V and J calls and clone size are copied from that table; D and trimming were computed from the DNA. Among about 43,000 clones listed, over 70% were seen once. Germline values: CDR1 MNHEY, CDR2 SMNVEV (reference sequence). CDR3 length: 15 residues. Trimming cost V 6 bases and J 4 bases; bases outside gene matches: 8. The data stem from a study of blood T cell repertoires in COVID-19. Overall study: Sample material is recorded as cDNA or gDNA derived from T cells, B-cell-depleted T cells, or PBMCs.

The chain couples TRBV27 to TRBJ2-1; 8 nucleotides agree with TRBD2. The receptor was derived from a human donor in a cohort sampled during active COVID-19. Sequencing input: peripheral blood. The CDR3 region has the DNA TGTGCCAGCAGCCCTAAAGCGGGGGTGTACAATGAGCAGTTCTTC. It is translated as CASSPKAGVYNEQFF.